The rows below give T cell receptor beta chains drawn from one sample of a study of blood T cell repertoires in COVID-19. Clones were sequenced by immunoSEQ multiplex PCR, and TCRdb holds only the in-frame ones, with some missing. In the table there are around 130,000 clones, just under 85% of which are singletons. What was sequenced was peripheral blood. The receptors here all came from a woman aged 50 to 60 with acute or convalescent COVID-19. CDR3s include the opening cysteine and the closing phenylalanine or tryptophan. Fields, in order: D gene, J gene, clone size, V gene, CDR3 protein, CDR3 DNA. D genes are given only for firm matches. Some rows mark clone size as missing; the rest say once, few, many or name a class of expanded clone.

D gene: TRBD1
J gene: TRBJ2-7
clone size: NA
V gene: TRBV5-4
CDR3 protein: CASSLVGTAAYEQYF
CDR3 DNA: TGTGCCAGCAGCTTGGTTGGGACAGCCGCCTACGAGCAGTACTTC

D gene: TRBD2
J gene: TRBJ2-2
clone size: NA
V gene: TRBV3-1/TRBV3-2
CDR3 protein: CASSQGAGVGELFF
CDR3 DNA: TGTGCCAGCAGCCAAGGAGCGGGGGTCGGGGAGCTGTTTTTT

D gene: NA
J gene: TRBJ1-2
clone size: NA
V gene: TRBV7-2
CDR3 protein: CASSLAGDGINYGYTF
CDR3 DNA: TGTGCCAGCAGCTTAGCCGGGGATGGGATTAACTATGGCTACACCTTC

D gene: TRBD1
J gene: TRBJ2-2
clone size: NA
V gene: TRBV30
CDR3 protein: CAWSDGQEISGTGELFF
CDR3 DNA: TGTGCCTGGAGTGACGGACAGGAGATCTCGGGCACCGGGGAGCTGTTTTTT

D gene: TRBD1
J gene: TRBJ1-3
clone size: NA
V gene: TRBV29-1
CDR3 protein: CSVEDLGDRYGNTIYF
CDR3 DNA: TGCAGCGTTGAAGATTTGGGGGACAGATACGGAAACACCATATATTTT

D gene: NA
J gene: TRBJ1-3
clone size: NA
V gene: TRBV5-5
CDR3 protein: CASSLGGSGNTIYF
CDR3 DNA: TGTGCCAGCAGCCTCGGAGGCTCTGGAAACACCATATATTTT

D gene: NA
J gene: TRBJ1-1
clone size: few
V gene: TRBV30
CDR3 protein: CAWSVGGGLRTEAFF
CDR3 DNA: TGTGCCTGGAGTGTAGGCGGGGGGCTCCGCACTGAAGCTTTCTTT

D gene: TRBD1
J gene: TRBJ1-4
clone size: NA
V gene: TRBV9
CDR3 protein: CASSRGPNEKLFF
CDR3 DNA: TGTGCCAGCAGCAGGGGGCCTAATGAAAAACTGTTTTTT

D gene: TRBD1
J gene: TRBJ2-3
clone size: few
V gene: TRBV5-8
CDR3 protein: CASSLGTGTGADTQYF
CDR3 DNA: TGTGCCAGCAGCTTGGGCACCGGGACAGGGGCAGATACGCAGTATTTT

D gene: NA
J gene: TRBJ1-5
clone size: NA
V gene: TRBV6-4
CDR3 protein: CASSPYGGQPQHF
CDR3 DNA: TGTGCCAGCAGTCCTTACGGGGGACAGCCCCAGCATTTT

D gene: NA
J gene: TRBJ1-2
clone size: NA
V gene: TRBV12-3/TRBV12-4
CDR3 protein: CASMVGGVGYTF
CDR3 DNA: TGTGCCAGCATGGTGGGAGGGGTTGGCTACACCTTC

D gene: NA
J gene: TRBJ1-3
clone size: NA
V gene: TRBV7-8
CDR3 protein: CASSFQAGNSGNTIYF
CDR3 DNA: TGTGCCAGCAGCTTTCAGGCAGGAAACTCTGGAAACACCATATATTTT

D gene: NA
J gene: TRBJ1-6
clone size: NA
V gene: TRBV6-5
CDR3 protein: CASSPGISYNSPLHF
CDR3 DNA: TGTGCCAGCAGCCCAGGGATTTCCTATAATTCACCCCTCCACTTT

D gene: NA
J gene: TRBJ1-1
clone size: few
V gene: TRBV25-1
CDR3 protein: CASNDADRTEAFF
CDR3 DNA: TGTGCCAGCAACGATGCTGACAGGACTGAAGCTTTCTTT

D gene: NA
J gene: TRBJ2-1
clone size: NA
V gene: TRBV6-2/TRBV6-3
CDR3 protein: CASSLGGNEQFF
CDR3 DNA: TGTGCCAGCAGTTTAGGGGGCAATGAGCAGTTCTTC

D gene: NA
J gene: TRBJ1-3
clone size: NA
V gene: TRBV5-1
CDR3 protein: CASSLERADSGNTIYF
CDR3 DNA: TGCGCCAGCAGCTTGGAGAGGGCGGACTCTGGAAACACCATATATTTT

D gene: TRBD1
J gene: TRBJ1-4
clone size: NA
V gene: TRBV5-1
CDR3 protein: CASSSRGTGDNEKLFF
CDR3 DNA: TGCGCCAGCTCGAGTAGGGGGACAGGAGATAATGAAAAACTGTTTTTT

D gene: NA
J gene: TRBJ2-1
clone size: NA
V gene: TRBV9
CDR3 protein: CASSVGIEGAGEQFF
CDR3 DNA: TGTGCCAGCAGCGTAGGAATTGAAGGGGCCGGTGAGCAGTTCTTC

D gene: NA
J gene: TRBJ2-7
clone size: NA
V gene: TRBV5-1
CDR3 protein: CASSPDSPGEQYF
CDR3 DNA: TGCGCCAGCAGCCCAGACTCCCCGGGGGAGCAGTACTTC

D gene: TRBD1
J gene: TRBJ1-5
clone size: NA
V gene: TRBV7-2
CDR3 protein: CASSLAFGGTGGWSNQPQHF
CDR3 DNA: TGTGCCAGCAGCTTAGCGTTTGGAGGGACAGGGGGCTGGAGCAATCAGCCCCAGCATTTT

D gene: TRBD1
J gene: TRBJ2-7
clone size: NA
V gene: TRBV5-4
CDR3 protein: CASSRQGAWEQYF
CDR3 DNA: TGTGCCAGCAGCAGACAGGGGGCGTGGGAGCAGTACTTC

D gene: NA
J gene: TRBJ2-1
clone size: NA
V gene: TRBV5-1
CDR3 protein: CASSLVGGSYNEQFF
CDR3 DNA: TGCGCCAGCAGCTTGGTCGGGGGTTCCTACAATGAGCAGTTCTTC

D gene: TRBD2
J gene: TRBJ2-7
clone size: many
V gene: TRBV3-1/TRBV3-2
CDR3 protein: CASSRSGDLYEQYF
CDR3 DNA: TGTGCCAGCAGCCGAAGCGGGGATCTCTACGAGCAGTACTTC

D gene: NA
J gene: TRBJ2-1
clone size: NA
V gene: TRBV29-1
CDR3 protein: CSVHGDGEQFF
CDR3 DNA: TGCAGCGTTCACGGTGATGGTGAGCAGTTCTTC

D gene: NA
J gene: TRBJ1-1
clone size: NA
V gene: TRBV19
CDR3 protein: CASSRLRGNMNTEAFF
CDR3 DNA: TGTGCCAGTAGTAGGTTAAGGGGGAACATGAACACTGAAGCTTTCTTT

D gene: TRBD1
J gene: TRBJ2-7
clone size: few
V gene: TRBV5-6
CDR3 protein: CASSFQGAYEQYF
CDR3 DNA: TGTGCCAGCAGCTTCCAGGGGGCCTACGAGCAGTACTTC

D gene: TRBD2
J gene: TRBJ2-1
clone size: NA
V gene: TRBV6-5
CDR3 protein: CASKTSGAINEQFF
CDR3 DNA: TGTGCCAGCAAGACTAGCGGGGCAATAAATGAGCAGTTCTTC

D gene: NA
J gene: TRBJ1-2
clone size: NA
V gene: TRBV10-3
CDR3 protein: CAISEGGTDYGYTF
CDR3 DNA: TGTGCCATCAGTGAGGGGGGGACGGACTATGGCTACACCTTC

D gene: TRBD1
J gene: TRBJ1-2
clone size: NA
V gene: TRBV5-1
CDR3 protein: CASSRGQDEYGYTF
CDR3 DNA: TGCGCCAGCAGCAGAGGACAGGATGAGTATGGCTACACCTTC

D gene: TRBD1
J gene: TRBJ2-2
clone size: NA
V gene: TRBV19
CDR3 protein: CASSPGQLLNTGELFF
CDR3 DNA: TGTGCCAGTAGCCCGGGACAGCTACTGAACACCGGGGAGCTGTTTTTT

D gene: NA
J gene: TRBJ1-6
clone size: NA
V gene: TRBV5-1
CDR3 protein: CASSLAVGNSPLHF
CDR3 DNA: TGCGCCAGCAGCTTGGCCGTCGGGAATTCACCCCTCCACTTT

D gene: TRBD1
J gene: TRBJ1-2
clone size: once
V gene: TRBV10-2
CDR3 protein: CASSEPGQGGPDYTF
CDR3 DNA: TGCGCCAGCAGTGAGCCGGGACAGGGGGGACCTGACTACACCTTC

D gene: NA
J gene: TRBJ1-3
clone size: NA
V gene: TRBV5-1
CDR3 protein: CASSLFIAGSGNTIYF
CDR3 DNA: TGCGCCAGCAGCTTGTTCATAGCGGGCTCTGGAAACACCATATATTTT

D gene: TRBD1
J gene: TRBJ2-3
clone size: NA
V gene: TRBV5-1
CDR3 protein: CASSFITTGKTDTQYF
CDR3 DNA: TGCGCCAGCAGCTTTATTACGACAGGGAAAACAGATACGCAGTATTTT

D gene: TRBD1
J gene: TRBJ2-7
clone size: NA
V gene: TRBV19
CDR3 protein: CASSIQFIGQAYEQYF
CDR3 DNA: TGTGCCAGTAGTATACAGTTCATTGGACAGGCCTACGAGCAGTACTTC

D gene: TRBD1
J gene: TRBJ2-1
clone size: NA
V gene: TRBV29-1
CDR3 protein: CSVDGTGNNNEQFF
CDR3 DNA: TGCAGCGTTGACGGGACAGGGAATAACAATGAGCAGTTCTTC

D gene: TRBD2
J gene: TRBJ2-1
clone size: NA
V gene: TRBV11-2
CDR3 protein: CASSLTPGGYNEQFF
CDR3 DNA: TGTGCCAGCAGCTTAACTCCGGGGGGCTACAATGAGCAGTTCTTC

D gene: TRBD1
J gene: TRBJ2-6
clone size: NA
V gene: TRBV5-4
CDR3 protein: CASSSLDRGSGANVLTF
CDR3 DNA: TGTGCCAGCAGTTCGCTCGACAGGGGGTCCGGGGCCAACGTCCTGACTTTC

D gene: NA
J gene: TRBJ1-3
clone size: NA
V gene: TRBV12-3/TRBV12-4
CDR3 protein: CASRGLGNTIYF
CDR3 DNA: TGTGCCAGCAGGGGACTTGGAAACACCATATATTTT

D gene: TRBD2
J gene: TRBJ2-7
clone size: NA
V gene: TRBV4-2
CDR3 protein: CASSQVGGTSGGSYEQYF
CDR3 DNA: TGTGCCAGCAGCCAAGTTGGAGGGACTAGCGGGGGTTCCTACGAGCAGTACTTC

D gene: TRBD1
J gene: TRBJ2-1
clone size: NA
V gene: TRBV2
CDR3 protein: CASSSNRGPYNEQFF
CDR3 DNA: TGTGCCAGCAGCTCTAACAGGGGACCCTACAATGAGCAGTTCTTC

D gene: NA
J gene: TRBJ1-1
clone size: once
V gene: TRBV18
CDR3 protein: CASSPGIVRDTEAFF
CDR3 DNA: TGTGCCAGCTCACCCGGGATCGTGCGGGACACTGAAGCTTTCTTT

D gene: TRBD2
J gene: TRBJ2-3
clone size: NA
V gene: TRBV7-2
CDR3 protein: CASSRTSVEPDTQYF
CDR3 DNA: TGTGCCAGCAGTCGGACTAGCGTAGAGCCAGATACGCAGTATTTT

D gene: TRBD1
J gene: TRBJ1-1
clone size: NA
V gene: TRBV6-2/TRBV6-3
CDR3 protein: CASSARQGTYTEAFF
CDR3 DNA: TGTGCCAGCAGTGCAAGACAGGGAACGTACACTGAAGCTTTCTTT

D gene: NA
J gene: TRBJ1-6
clone size: NA
V gene: TRBV28
CDR3 protein: CASSSPDRNNSPLHF
CDR3 DNA: TGTGCCAGCAGTTCCCCGGACAGAAACAATTCACCCCTCCACTTT

D gene: NA
J gene: TRBJ1-2
clone size: NA
V gene: TRBV20-1
CDR3 protein: CSAPLYGYTF
CDR3 DNA: TGCAGTGCTCCCCTCTATGGCTACACCTTC

D gene: NA
J gene: TRBJ1-3
clone size: NA
V gene: TRBV10-3
CDR3 protein: CAARQEISGNTIYF
CDR3 DNA: TGTGCCGCCAGACAGGAGATCTCTGGAAACACCATATATTTT

D gene: NA
J gene: TRBJ2-7
clone size: NA
V gene: TRBV5-1
CDR3 protein: CASSLAGTGSYEQYF
CDR3 DNA: TGCGCCAGCAGCTTGGCCGGGACTGGCTCCTACGAGCAGTACTTC

D gene: TRBD1
J gene: TRBJ1-3
clone size: NA
V gene: TRBV6-6
CDR3 protein: CASSLSGQGFSGNTIYF
CDR3 DNA: TGTGCCAGCAGTCTCTCGGGACAGGGTTTCTCTGGAAACACCATATATTTT

D gene: NA
J gene: TRBJ1-2
clone size: NA
V gene: TRBV6-5
CDR3 protein: CASSSTANYGYTF
CDR3 DNA: TGTGCCAGCAGTTCGACAGCGAACTATGGCTACACCTTC

D gene: TRBD1
J gene: TRBJ1-6
clone size: NA
V gene: TRBV18
CDR3 protein: CASSPRQGVSNSPLHF
CDR3 DNA: TGTGCCAGCTCACCTCGACAGGGGGTTAGCAATTCACCCCTCCACTTT

D gene: NA
J gene: TRBJ1-1
clone size: NA
V gene: TRBV19
CDR3 protein: CASSRKGQGTEAFF
CDR3 DNA: TGTGCCAGTAGCCGTAAGGGCCAGGGCACTGAAGCTTTCTTT

D gene: TRBD2
J gene: TRBJ2-1
clone size: NA
V gene: TRBV10-3
CDR3 protein: CAISAGTSGINEQFF
CDR3 DNA: TGTGCCATCAGTGCTGGGACTAGCGGGATCAATGAGCAGTTCTTC

D gene: NA
J gene: TRBJ2-7
clone size: NA
V gene: TRBV5-1
CDR3 protein: CASSLDREYEQYF
CDR3 DNA: TGCGCCAGCAGCTTGGACCGGGAGTACGAGCAGTACTTC

D gene: TRBD1
J gene: TRBJ2-7
clone size: NA
V gene: TRBV19
CDR3 protein: CASSGTVSSYEQYF
CDR3 DNA: TGTGCCAGTAGTGGGACAGTGAGCTCCTACGAGCAGTACTTC